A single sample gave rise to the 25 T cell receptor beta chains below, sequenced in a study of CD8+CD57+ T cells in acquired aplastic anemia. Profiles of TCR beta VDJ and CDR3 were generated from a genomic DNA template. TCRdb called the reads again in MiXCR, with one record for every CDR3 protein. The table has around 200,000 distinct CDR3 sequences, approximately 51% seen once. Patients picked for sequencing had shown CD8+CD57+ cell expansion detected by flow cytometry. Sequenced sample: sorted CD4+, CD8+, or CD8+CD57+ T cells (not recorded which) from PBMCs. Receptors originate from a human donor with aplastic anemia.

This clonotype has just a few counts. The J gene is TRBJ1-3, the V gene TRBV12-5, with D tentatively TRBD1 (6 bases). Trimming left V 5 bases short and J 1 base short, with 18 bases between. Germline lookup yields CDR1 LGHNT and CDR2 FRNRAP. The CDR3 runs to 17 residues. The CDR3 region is CASGPGTSGKSGNTIYF. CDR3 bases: TGTGCTAGTGGTCCCGGGACATCCGGGAAATCTGGAAACACCATATATTTT. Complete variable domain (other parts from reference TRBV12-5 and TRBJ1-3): DARVTQTPRHKVTEMGQEVTMRCQPILGHNTVFWYRQTMMQGLELLAYFRNRAPLDDSGMPKDRFSAEMPDATLATLKIQPSEPRDSAVYFCASGPGTSGKSGNTIYFGEGSWLTVV.

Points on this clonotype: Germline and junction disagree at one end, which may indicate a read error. CDR3 protein: CACRVGASPLHF. The DNA for the CDR3 is TGTGCCTGTAGGGTCGGGGCTTCACCCCTCCACTTT. V and J are TRBV19 and TRBJ1-6; TRBD1 is a possible D gene (5 bases). Germline V gives CDR1 LNHDA, CDR2 SQIVND (reference sequence). This CDR3 contains 12 residues.

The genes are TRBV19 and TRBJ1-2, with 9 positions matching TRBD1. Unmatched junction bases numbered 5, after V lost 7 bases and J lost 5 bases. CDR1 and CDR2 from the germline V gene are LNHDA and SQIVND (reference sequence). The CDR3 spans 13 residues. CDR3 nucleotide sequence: TGTGCCAGTACTGCGGACAGGGGATATGGCTACACCTTC. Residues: CASTADRGYGYTF.

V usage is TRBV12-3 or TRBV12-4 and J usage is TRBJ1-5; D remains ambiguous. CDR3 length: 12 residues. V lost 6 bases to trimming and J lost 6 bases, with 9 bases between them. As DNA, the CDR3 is TGTGCCAGCAGCCCCGACACTCAGCCCCAGCATTTT. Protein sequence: CASSPDTQPQHF.

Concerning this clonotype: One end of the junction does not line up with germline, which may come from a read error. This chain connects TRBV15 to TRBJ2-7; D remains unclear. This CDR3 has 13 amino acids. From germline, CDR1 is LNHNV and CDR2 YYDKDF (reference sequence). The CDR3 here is CATSRDLLNERYF. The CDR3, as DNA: TGTGCCACCAGCAGGGATTTATTAAATGAGCGGTACTTC.

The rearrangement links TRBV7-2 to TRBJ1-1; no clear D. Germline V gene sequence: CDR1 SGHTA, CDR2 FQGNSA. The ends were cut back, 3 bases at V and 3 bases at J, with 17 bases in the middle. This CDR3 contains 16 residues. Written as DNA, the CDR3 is TGTGCCAGCAGCTTGGATACCGGGATAAGCCACACTGAAGCTTTCTTT. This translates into CASSLDTGISHTEAFF.

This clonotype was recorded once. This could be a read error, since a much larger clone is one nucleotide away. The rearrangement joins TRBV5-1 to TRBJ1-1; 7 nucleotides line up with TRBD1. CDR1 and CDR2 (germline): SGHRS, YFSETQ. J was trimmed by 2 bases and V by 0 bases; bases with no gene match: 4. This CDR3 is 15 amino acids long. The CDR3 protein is CASSLGTGHNTEAFF. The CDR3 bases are TGCGCCAGCAGCTTGGGGACAGGACATAACACTGAAGCTTTCTTT.

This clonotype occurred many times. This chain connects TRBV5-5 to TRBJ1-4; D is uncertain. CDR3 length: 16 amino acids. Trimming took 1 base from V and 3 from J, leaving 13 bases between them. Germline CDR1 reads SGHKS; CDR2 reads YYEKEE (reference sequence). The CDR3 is CASSLNGEKSNEKLFF. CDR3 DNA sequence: TGTGCCAGCAGCTTGAATGGGGAGAAGTCTAATGAAAAACTGTTTTTT.

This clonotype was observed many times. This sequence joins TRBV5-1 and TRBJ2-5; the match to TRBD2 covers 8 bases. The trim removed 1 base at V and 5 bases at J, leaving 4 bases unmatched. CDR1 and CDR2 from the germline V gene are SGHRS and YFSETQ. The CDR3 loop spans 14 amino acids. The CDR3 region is CASSLWGGGETQYF. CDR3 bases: TGCGCCAGCAGCTTGTGGGGCGGGGGGGAGACCCAGTACTTC.

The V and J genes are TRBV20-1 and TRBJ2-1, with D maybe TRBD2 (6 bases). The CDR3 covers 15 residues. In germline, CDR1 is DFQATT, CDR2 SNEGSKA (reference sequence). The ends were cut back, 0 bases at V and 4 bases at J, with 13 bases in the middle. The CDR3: CSARDQTSPYNEQFF. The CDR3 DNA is TGCAGTGCTAGAGATCAAACTAGCCCATACAATGAGCAGTTCTTC.

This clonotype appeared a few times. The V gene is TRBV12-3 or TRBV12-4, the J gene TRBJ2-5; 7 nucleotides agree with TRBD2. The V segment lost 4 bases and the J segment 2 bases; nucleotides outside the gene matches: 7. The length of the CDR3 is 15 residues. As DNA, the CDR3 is TGTGCCAGCAGTTATTTAGCGGGTTTACAAGAGACCCAGTACTTC. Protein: CASSYLAGLQETQYF.

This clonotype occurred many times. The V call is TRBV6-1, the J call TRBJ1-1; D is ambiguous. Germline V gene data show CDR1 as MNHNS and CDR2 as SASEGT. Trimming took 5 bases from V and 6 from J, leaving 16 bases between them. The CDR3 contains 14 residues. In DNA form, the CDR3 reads TGTGCCAGCAGTCCTCTAATGGCGGGTGCTGAAGCTTTCTTT. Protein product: CASSPLMAGAEAFF.

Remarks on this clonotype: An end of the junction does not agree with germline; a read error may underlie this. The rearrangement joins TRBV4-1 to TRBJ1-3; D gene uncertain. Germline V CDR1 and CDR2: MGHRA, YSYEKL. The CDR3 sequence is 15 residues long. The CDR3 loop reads CTSSYLGRTGNTIYF. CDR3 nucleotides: TGCACCAGCAGCTATCTCGGACGGACTGGAAACACCATATATTTT.

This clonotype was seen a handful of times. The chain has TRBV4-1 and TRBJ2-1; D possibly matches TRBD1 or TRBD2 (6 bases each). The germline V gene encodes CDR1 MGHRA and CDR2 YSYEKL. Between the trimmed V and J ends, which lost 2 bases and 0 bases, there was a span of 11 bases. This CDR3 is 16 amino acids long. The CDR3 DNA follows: TGCGCCAGCAGCCAAAGAAGGGGGGACTCCTACAATGAGCAGTTCTTC. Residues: CASSQRRGDSYNEQFF.

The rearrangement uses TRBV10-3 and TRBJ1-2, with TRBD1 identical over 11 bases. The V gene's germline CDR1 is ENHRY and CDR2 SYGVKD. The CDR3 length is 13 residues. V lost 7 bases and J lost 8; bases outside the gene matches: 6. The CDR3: CAINMGQGEGYTF. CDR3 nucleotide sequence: TGTGCCATCAATATGGGACAGGGGGAGGGCTACACCTTC.

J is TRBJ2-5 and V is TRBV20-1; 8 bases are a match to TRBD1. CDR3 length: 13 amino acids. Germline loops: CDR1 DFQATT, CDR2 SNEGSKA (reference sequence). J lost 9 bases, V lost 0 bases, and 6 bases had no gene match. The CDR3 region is CSARDRQGQAQYF. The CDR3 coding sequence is TGCAGTGCTAGAGATAGACAGGGGCAGGCCCAGTACTTC.

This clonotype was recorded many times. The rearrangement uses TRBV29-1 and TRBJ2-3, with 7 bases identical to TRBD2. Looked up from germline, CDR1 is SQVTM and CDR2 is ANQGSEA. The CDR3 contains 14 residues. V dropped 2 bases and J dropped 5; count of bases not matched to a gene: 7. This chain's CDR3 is CSVELGGEGDTQYF. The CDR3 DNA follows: TGCAGCGTTGAATTGGGCGGGGAGGGAGATACGCAGTATTTT.

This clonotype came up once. CDR3 in DNA: TGTGCCAGCAGCTTAGCTGGGTCGAACACCGGGGAGCTGTTTTTT. Translating it yields CASSLAGSNTGELFF. The chain carries TRBV19 and TRBJ2-2, with D hard to call. The CDR3 extends over 15 amino acids. With 9 bases removed from V and 0 bases from J, the gap between germline ends came to 14 bases. Germline values: CDR1 LNHDA, CDR2 SQIVND (reference sequence). The full variable domain, rest sourced from reference TRBV19 and TRBJ2-2, is DGGITQSPKYLFRKEGQNVTLSCEQNLNHDAMYWYRQDPGQGLRLIYYSQIVNDFQKGDIAEGYSVSREKKESFPLTVTSAQKNPTAFYLCASSLAGSNTGELFFGEGSRLTVL.

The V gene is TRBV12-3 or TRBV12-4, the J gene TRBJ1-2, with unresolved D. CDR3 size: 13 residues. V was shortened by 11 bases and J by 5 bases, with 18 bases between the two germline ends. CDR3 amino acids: CASTDGVRYGYTF. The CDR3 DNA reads TGTGCCTCGACGGACGGGGTGCGGTATGGCTACACCTTC.

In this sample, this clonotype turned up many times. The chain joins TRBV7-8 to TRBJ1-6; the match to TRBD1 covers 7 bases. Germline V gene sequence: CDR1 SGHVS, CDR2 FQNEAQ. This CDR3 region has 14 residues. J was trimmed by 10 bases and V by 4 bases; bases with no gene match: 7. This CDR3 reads CASSWDSFGSPLHF. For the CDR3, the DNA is TGTGCCAGCAGCTGGGACAGTTTTGGATCACCCCTCCACTTT.

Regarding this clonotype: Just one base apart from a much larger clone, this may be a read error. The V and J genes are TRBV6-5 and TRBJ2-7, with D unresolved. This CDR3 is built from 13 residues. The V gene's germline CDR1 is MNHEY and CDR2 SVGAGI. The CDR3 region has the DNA TGTGCCTGCAGCCTCAGGAGTACCTACGAGCAGTACTTC. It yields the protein CACSLRSTYEQYF.

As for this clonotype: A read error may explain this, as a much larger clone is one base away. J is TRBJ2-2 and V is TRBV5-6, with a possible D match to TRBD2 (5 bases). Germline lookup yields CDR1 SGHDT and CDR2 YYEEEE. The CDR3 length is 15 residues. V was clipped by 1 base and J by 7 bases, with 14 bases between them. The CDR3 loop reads CASSLLVPAGGELFF. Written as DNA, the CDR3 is TGTGCCAGCAGCTTGTTGGTCCCGGCGGGCGGGGAGCTGTTTTTT. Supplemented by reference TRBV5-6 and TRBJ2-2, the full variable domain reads DAGVTQSPTHLIKTRGQQVTLRCSPKSGHDTVSWYQQALGQGPQFIFQYYEEEERQRGNFPDRFSGHQFPNYSSELNVNALLLGDSALYLCASSLLVPAGGELFFGEGSRLTVL.

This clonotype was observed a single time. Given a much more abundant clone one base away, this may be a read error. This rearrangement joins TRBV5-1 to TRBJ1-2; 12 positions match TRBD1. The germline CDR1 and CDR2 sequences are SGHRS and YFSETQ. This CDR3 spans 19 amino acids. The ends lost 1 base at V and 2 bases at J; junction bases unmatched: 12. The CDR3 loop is CASSLTGVGGQGANYGYTF. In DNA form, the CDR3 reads TGCGCCAGCAGCTTGACCGGCGTAGGGGGACAGGGGGCCAACTATGGCTACACCTTC. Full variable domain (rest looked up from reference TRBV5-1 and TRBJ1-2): KAGVTQTPRYLIKTRGQQVTLSCSPISGHRSVSWYQQTPGQGLQFLFEYFSETQRNKGNFPGRFSGRQFSNSRSEMNVSTLELGDSALYLCASSLTGVGGQGANYGYTFGSGTRLTVV.

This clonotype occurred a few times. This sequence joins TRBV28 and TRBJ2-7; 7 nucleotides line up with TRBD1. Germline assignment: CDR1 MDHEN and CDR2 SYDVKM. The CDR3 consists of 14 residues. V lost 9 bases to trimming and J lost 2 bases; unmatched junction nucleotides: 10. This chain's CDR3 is CASLPGTVPYEQYF. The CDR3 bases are TGTGCCAGTCTGCCCGGGACAGTCCCCTACGAGCAGTACTTC.

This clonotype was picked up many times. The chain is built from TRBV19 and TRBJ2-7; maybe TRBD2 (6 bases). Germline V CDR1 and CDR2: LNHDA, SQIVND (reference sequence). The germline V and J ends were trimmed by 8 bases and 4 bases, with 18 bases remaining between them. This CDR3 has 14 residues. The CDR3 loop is CASRHQEGLYEQYF. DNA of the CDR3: TGTGCCAGTCGCCACCAGGAGGGTTTGTACGAGCAGTACTTC. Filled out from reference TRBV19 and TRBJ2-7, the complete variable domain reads DGGITQSPKYLFRKEGQNVTLSCEQNLNHDAMYWYRQDPGQGLRLIYYSQIVNDFQKGDIAEGYSVSREKKESFPLTVTSAQKNPTAFYLCASRHQEGLYEQYFGPGTRLTVT.